These T cell receptor beta chains were read from a single sample in a study of CD8 T cells in Susac syndrome. TCRdb re-analysed the immunoSEQ multiplex PCR reads in MiXCR, keeping a single row per CDR3 protein. The data hold 200,000 to 250,000 distinct CDR3 sequences, with about 93% observed a single time. The sequenced sample consisted of CD4+ T cells from PBMCs. These receptors were taken from a human donor with multiple sclerosis. CDR3s include the opening cysteine and the closing phenylalanine or tryptophan. Each record gives: D gene, clone size, J gene, V gene, CDR3 DNA, CDR3 protein. The D gene is left open where the match is weak. Clone size is shown for a subset of rows, as once, few, many or a class of expanded clone.

d_gene: -; abundance: -; j_gene: TRBJ1-3; v_gene: TRBV7-6; CDR3nt: TGTGCCAGCAGCTTAGGGCCAGGTCCCTCTGGAAACACCATATATTTT; CDR3aa: CASSLGPGPSGNTIYF
d_gene: TRBD1; abundance: -; j_gene: TRBJ1-2; v_gene: TRBV30; CDR3nt: TGTGCCTGGAGTGTTCGACAGGGAAACTATGGCTACACCTTC; CDR3aa: CAWSVRQGNYGYTF
d_gene: -; abundance: -; j_gene: TRBJ2-2; v_gene: TRBV29-1; CDR3nt: TGCAGCGTTGAAGCGGTCAAAAACACCGGGGAGCTGTTTTTT; CDR3aa: CSVEAVKNTGELFF
d_gene: -; abundance: -; j_gene: TRBJ1-1; v_gene: TRBV5-1; CDR3nt: TGCGCCAGCACCGACAGCTTCTCGCCGCGAGCTTTCTTT; CDR3aa: CASTDSFSPRAFF
d_gene: -; abundance: -; j_gene: TRBJ2-1; v_gene: TRBV7-9; CDR3nt: TGTGCCAGCAACCTGAACCCGGGCATAAACAATGAGCAGTTCTTC; CDR3aa: CASNLNPGINNEQFF
d_gene: TRBD2; abundance: -; j_gene: TRBJ2-3; v_gene: TRBV9; CDR3nt: TGTGCCAGCAGCGGGACTAGCGGGGGTTTAGCAGATACGCAGTATTTT; CDR3aa: CASSGTSGGLADTQYF
d_gene: -; abundance: -; j_gene: TRBJ2-5; v_gene: TRBV6-1; CDR3nt: TGTGCCAGCAGTCCCAGGGTGGCCCAAGAGACCCAGTACTTC; CDR3aa: CASSPRVAQETQYF
d_gene: -; abundance: -; j_gene: TRBJ2-1; v_gene: TRBV24-1; CDR3nt: TGTGCCACCAGTGTCCGAGGCCAGGGAAGCTCCTACAATGAGCAGTTCTTC; CDR3aa: CATSVRGQGSSYNEQFF
d_gene: -; abundance: -; j_gene: TRBJ2-7; v_gene: TRBV5-4; CDR3nt: TGTGCCAGCACAGGGGAATCCTACGAGCAGTACTTC; CDR3aa: CASTGESYEQYF
d_gene: -; abundance: -; j_gene: TRBJ1-2; v_gene: TRBV29-1; CDR3nt: TGCAGCGTTGTGGGGCTAGTCCCGGGCGGCTACACCTTC; CDR3aa: CSVVGLVPGGYTF
d_gene: -; abundance: -; j_gene: TRBJ1-5; v_gene: TRBV7-2; CDR3nt: TGTGCCAGCAGCTTAGCTGGTAATAGCAATCAGCCCCAGCATTTT; CDR3aa: CASSLAGNSNQPQHF
d_gene: -; abundance: once; j_gene: TRBJ2-7; v_gene: TRBV6-5; CDR3nt: TGTGCCAGCACCCCGGCCAGTAGCTCCTACGAGCAGTACTTC; CDR3aa: CASTPASSSYEQYF
d_gene: TRBD1; abundance: -; j_gene: TRBJ2-5; v_gene: TRBV5-1; CDR3nt: TGCGCCAGCAGCGGACAGGGGGCCAGAGAGACCCAGTACTTC; CDR3aa: CASSGQGARETQYF
d_gene: -; abundance: -; j_gene: TRBJ2-2; v_gene: TRBV29-1; CDR3nt: TGCAGCGTTGGGGTGGGGCACACCGGGGAGCTGTTTTTT; CDR3aa: CSVGVGHTGELFF
d_gene: -; abundance: -; j_gene: TRBJ1-1; v_gene: TRBV27; CDR3nt: TGTGCCAGCAGACGAGGGCTCGAGAACACTGAAGCTTTCTTT; CDR3aa: CASRRGLENTEAFF
d_gene: -; abundance: -; j_gene: TRBJ1-1; v_gene: TRBV18; CDR3nt: TGTGCCAGCTCACCCGGGCCTGAAGCTTTCTTT; CDR3aa: CASSPGPEAFF
d_gene: -; abundance: once; j_gene: TRBJ2-1; v_gene: TRBV4-1; CDR3nt: TGCGCCAGCAGCCAAGGAGGGACGACCTACAATGAGCAGTTCTTC; CDR3aa: CASSQGGTTYNEQFF
d_gene: TRBD2; abundance: -; j_gene: TRBJ2-1; v_gene: TRBV12-5; CDR3nt: TGTGCTAGTGGTTTTAGCGGGAGGGCGAATGAGCAGTTCTTC; CDR3aa: CASGFSGRANEQFF
d_gene: -; abundance: -; j_gene: TRBJ2-5; v_gene: TRBV15; CDR3nt: TGTGCCACCAGCAGACCGGGACGGCTTAGCGTGACCCAGTACTTC; CDR3aa: CATSRPGRLSVTQYF
d_gene: TRBD1; abundance: -; j_gene: TRBJ2-7; v_gene: TRBV19; CDR3nt: TGTGCCAGTAGTATGGTGGGACAGCAAGGGGAGCAGTACTTC; CDR3aa: CASSMVGQQGEQYF
d_gene: -; abundance: -; j_gene: TRBJ1-2; v_gene: TRBV12-3/TRBV12-4; CDR3nt: TGTGCCAGCAGTTTAATTCAAGGACGGTTCGGCTACACCTTC; CDR3aa: CASSLIQGRFGYTF
d_gene: TRBD1; abundance: -; j_gene: TRBJ2-6; v_gene: TRBV2; CDR3nt: TGTGCCAGCAGTGAGACGACAGGGGGCGCCGGGGCCAACGTCCTGACTTTC; CDR3aa: CASSETTGGAGANVLTF
d_gene: TRBD2; abundance: -; j_gene: TRBJ2-3; v_gene: TRBV30; CDR3nt: TGTGCCTGGAGTGTAGCGGGGGCCCTTTCTACGCAGTATTTT; CDR3aa: CAWSVAGALSTQYF
d_gene: -; abundance: -; j_gene: TRBJ1-6; v_gene: TRBV5-1; CDR3nt: TGCGCCAGCAGCCGAGACGGGGCCTATAATTCACCCCTCCACTTT; CDR3aa: CASSRDGAYNSPLHF
d_gene: -; abundance: -; j_gene: TRBJ1-1; v_gene: TRBV12-3/TRBV12-4; CDR3nt: TGTGCCTCAGCAATTCCAGGGAGTGGTAGGGAAGCTTTCTTT; CDR3aa: CASAIPGSGREAFF
d_gene: -; abundance: -; j_gene: TRBJ2-6; v_gene: TRBV19; CDR3nt: TGTGCCAGTGGGGGACGGACCACGAACTCTGGGGCCAACGTCCTGACTTTC; CDR3aa: CASGGRTTNSGANVLTF
d_gene: -; abundance: -; j_gene: TRBJ2-4; v_gene: TRBV7-2; CDR3nt: TGTGCCAGCAGACAATCCCCCAGGAGGGAAAACATTCAGTACTTC; CDR3aa: CASRQSPRRENIQYF
d_gene: -; abundance: -; j_gene: TRBJ1-5; v_gene: TRBV5-1; CDR3nt: TGCGCCAGCAAAACCCGGGACATTAATCAGCCCCAGCATTTT; CDR3aa: CASKTRDINQPQHF
d_gene: TRBD2; abundance: -; j_gene: TRBJ2-5; v_gene: TRBV13; CDR3nt: TGTGCCAGCAAGGGGACTAGCGGGAGATTCGAGACCCAGTACTTC; CDR3aa: CASKGTSGRFETQYF
d_gene: -; abundance: -; j_gene: TRBJ2-6; v_gene: TRBV11-3; CDR3nt: TGTGCCAGCAGCTCTGGCGCAGGGGCCAACGTCCTGACTTTC; CDR3aa: CASSSGAGANVLTF
d_gene: -; abundance: -; j_gene: TRBJ2-4; v_gene: TRBV27; CDR3nt: TGTGCCAGCAGGGGAGCGGGCCCTGCGTCGAACATTCAGTACTTC; CDR3aa: CASRGAGPASNIQYF
d_gene: TRBD2; abundance: -; j_gene: TRBJ2-3; v_gene: TRBV2; CDR3nt: TGTGCCAGCAGTGAGGTTTCTAGCGGGGAAGTCACAGATACGCAGTATTTT; CDR3aa: CASSEVSSGEVTDTQYF
d_gene: -; abundance: -; j_gene: TRBJ1-5; v_gene: TRBV29-1; CDR3nt: TGCAGCGTTGAAGTCTCCAGGGGTCAGCCCCAGCATTTT; CDR3aa: CSVEVSRGQPQHF
d_gene: -; abundance: -; j_gene: TRBJ1-2; v_gene: TRBV6-6; CDR3nt: TGTGCCAGCAGGGAGGACTATGGCTACACCTTC; CDR3aa: CASREDYGYTF
d_gene: TRBD1; abundance: -; j_gene: TRBJ2-3; v_gene: TRBV19; CDR3nt: TGTGCCAGTAGAGACCGGGACAGGGGCACAGATACGCAGTATTTT; CDR3aa: CASRDRDRGTDTQYF
d_gene: -; abundance: -; j_gene: TRBJ2-5; v_gene: TRBV30; CDR3nt: TGTGCCTGGGGTCCCGGGGGAGTCCCAGAGACCCAGTACTTC; CDR3aa: CAWGPGGVPETQYF
d_gene: -; abundance: -; j_gene: TRBJ2-4; v_gene: TRBV29-1; CDR3nt: TGCAGCGTTGTTTTAGGGGGGAACATTCAGTACTTC; CDR3aa: CSVVLGGNIQYF
d_gene: TRBD2; abundance: -; j_gene: TRBJ2-3; v_gene: TRBV5-6; CDR3nt: TGTGCCAGCAGCTTAGCGGGGAAGGATACGCAGTATTTT; CDR3aa: CASSLAGKDTQYF
d_gene: -; abundance: -; j_gene: TRBJ1-2; v_gene: TRBV5-1; CDR3nt: TGCGCCAGCAGCTTGGCCGGCACCATTCTCTATGGCTACACCTTC; CDR3aa: CASSLAGTILYGYTF
d_gene: -; abundance: -; j_gene: TRBJ1-2; v_gene: TRBV29-1; CDR3nt: TGCAGCGTTGAAGAACATTATAATGAACGGCGGGGCGGCTATGGCTACACCTTC; CDR3aa: CSVEEHYNERRGGYGYTF
d_gene: -; abundance: -; j_gene: TRBJ1-2; v_gene: TRBV20-1; CDR3nt: TGCAGTGCTGGCAGGGGTTCTGGCGGCTACACCTTC; CDR3aa: CSAGRGSGGYTF
d_gene: -; abundance: -; j_gene: TRBJ1-5; v_gene: TRBV4-1; CDR3nt: TGCGCCAGCAGTCAGGGCCCCTATCAGCCCCAGCATTTT; CDR3aa: CASSQGPYQPQHF